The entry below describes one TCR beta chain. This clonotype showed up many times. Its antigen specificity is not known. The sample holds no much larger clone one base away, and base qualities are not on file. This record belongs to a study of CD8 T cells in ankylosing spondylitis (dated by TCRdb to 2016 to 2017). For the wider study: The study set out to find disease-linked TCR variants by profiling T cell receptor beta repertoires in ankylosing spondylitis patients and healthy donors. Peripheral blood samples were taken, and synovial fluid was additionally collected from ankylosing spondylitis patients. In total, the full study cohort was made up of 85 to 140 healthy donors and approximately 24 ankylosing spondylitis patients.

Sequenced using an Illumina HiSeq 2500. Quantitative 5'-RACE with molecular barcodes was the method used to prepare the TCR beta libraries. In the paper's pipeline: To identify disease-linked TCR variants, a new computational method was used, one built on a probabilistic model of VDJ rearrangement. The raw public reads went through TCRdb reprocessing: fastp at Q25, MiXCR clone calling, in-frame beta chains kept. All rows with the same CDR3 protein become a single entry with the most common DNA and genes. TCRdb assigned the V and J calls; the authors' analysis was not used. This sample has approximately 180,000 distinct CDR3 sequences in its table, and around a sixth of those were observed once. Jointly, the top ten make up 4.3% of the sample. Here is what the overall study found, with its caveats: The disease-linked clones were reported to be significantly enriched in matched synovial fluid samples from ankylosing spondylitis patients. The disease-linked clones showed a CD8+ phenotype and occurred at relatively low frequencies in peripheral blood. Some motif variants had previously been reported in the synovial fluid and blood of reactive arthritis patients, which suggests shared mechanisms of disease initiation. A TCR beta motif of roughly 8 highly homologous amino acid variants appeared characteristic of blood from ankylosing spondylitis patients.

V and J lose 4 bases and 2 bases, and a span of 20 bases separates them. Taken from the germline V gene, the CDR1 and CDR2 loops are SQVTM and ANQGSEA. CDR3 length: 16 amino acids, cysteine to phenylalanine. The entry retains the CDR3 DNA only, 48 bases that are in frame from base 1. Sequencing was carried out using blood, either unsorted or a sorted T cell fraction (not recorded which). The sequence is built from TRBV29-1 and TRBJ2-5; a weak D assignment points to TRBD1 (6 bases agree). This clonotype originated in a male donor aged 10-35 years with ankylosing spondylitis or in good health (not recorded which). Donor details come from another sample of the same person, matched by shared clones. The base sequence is TGCAGCGTTGGCCCGAATACAGGGATGTCTCAAGAGACCCAGTACTTC. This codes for CSVGPNTGMSQETQYF.